A selection of T cell receptor beta chains follows, all from one sample in a study of T cell responses to AZD1222 COVID-19 vaccine. Some clones are missing from TCRdb's copy, which holds only in-frame ones; the method was immunoSEQ multiplex PCR. The repertoire holds roughly 15,000 clones, around 83% seen once, with over 12% in the top ten. The sample here was peripheral blood, taken 28 days after the second AZD1222 dose. These receptors came from an adult who received the AZD1222 COVID-19 vaccine. Each CDR3 is given with its conserved first and last residue. The D gene is left open where the match is weak. A row's size may be missing; if present it is once, few, many or a size class.

clone_size	v_call	j_call	d_call	cdr3_nt	cdr3_aa
NA	TRBV18	TRBJ2-5	NA	TGTGCCAGCTCACCACGCGCGGGGAGGGGACACGAGACCCAGTACTTC	CASSPRAGRGHETQYF
NA	TRBV7-2	TRBJ1-1	NA	TGTGCCAGCAGCCCGGGACCAGATACCGGTGAAGCTTTCTTT	CASSPGPDTGEAFF
NA	TRBV28	TRBJ2-2	NA	TGTGCCAGCAGTTTAAGGACCGGGGCCACCGGGGAGCTGTTTTTT	CASSLRTGATGELFF
once	TRBV24-1	TRBJ2-7	TRBD1	TGTGCCACCAGTGATTCCAAATCCGGGACAGTACACGAGCAGTACTTC	CATSDSKSGTVHEQYF
NA	TRBV6-6	TRBJ2-5	TRBD2	TGTGCCAGCAGCGGACTAGTTGGGGTGTTGGAGACCCAGTACTTC	CASSGLVGVLETQYF
NA	TRBV5-1	TRBJ2-4	NA	TGCGCCAGCAGCTTGCTCGGTCTCGACGTAGCCAAAAACATTCAGTACTTC	CASSLLGLDVAKNIQYF
NA	TRBV7-9	TRBJ1-1	NA	TGTGCCAGCAGCTTAGTCGGGGCGGGCACTGAAGCTTTCTTT	CASSLVGAGTEAFF
NA	TRBV24-1	TRBJ1-5	NA	TGTGCCACCAGTTTTGGGGATAGCAATCAGCCCCAGCATTTT	CATSFGDSNQPQHF
NA	TRBV5-6	TRBJ2-3	NA	TGTGCCAGCAGTTTAGCGACTCGCACAGATACGCAGTATTTT	CASSLATRTDTQYF
NA	TRBV2	TRBJ1-2	NA	TGTGCCAGCAGTGACTGGCGCGGGGCGAAAGGCTACACCTTC	CASSDWRGAKGYTF
NA	TRBV5-4	TRBJ2-3	NA	TGTGCCAGCAGCTTTCTGGGGGAGGCAGATACGCAGTATTTT	CASSFLGEADTQYF
NA	TRBV5-1	TRBJ1-2	TRBD1	TGCGCCAGCAGCTTGATAACAGGGGGCTCGGGCTATGGCTACACCTTC	CASSLITGGSGYGYTF
NA	TRBV5-6	TRBJ1-1	NA	TGTGCCAGCAGCTTGGGTCAGGTCGGCACTGAAGCTTTCTTT	CASSLGQVGTEAFF
NA	TRBV5-5	TRBJ1-5	NA	TGTGCCAGCAGCCTGGGGGACGCGGGTCAGCCCCAGCATTTT	CASSLGDAGQPQHF
NA	TRBV7-2	TRBJ1-1	NA	TGTGCCAGCAGCTTAAAATGGAACACTGAAGCTTTCTTT	CASSLKWNTEAFF
NA	TRBV6-5	TRBJ2-5	TRBD2	TGTGCCAGCGGACTAGCGGGAGGGGGGGAGACCCAGTACTTC	CASGLAGGGETQYF
NA	TRBV19	TRBJ2-5	NA	TGTGCCAGTAGTATCGGCAGGGCAGGGACCCAGTACTTC	CASSIGRAGTQYF
few	TRBV5-8	TRBJ1-1	NA	TGTGCCAGCAGCTTGGGTTTTGGAGGAACGCTGGCGGCTTTCTTT	CASSLGFGGTLAAFF
NA	TRBV5-1	TRBJ2-2	NA	TGCGCCAGCAGCTTGGCCGGGGGAGGCGGGGAGCTGTTTTTT	CASSLAGGGGELFF
NA	TRBV11-3	TRBJ2-7	TRBD2	TGTGCCAGCAGCCCAGGGGGTAGCGGGGGCCTCTACGAGCAGTACTTC	CASSPGGSGGLYEQYF
NA	TRBV4-3	TRBJ1-2	TRBD1	TGCGCCAGCAGCCAGGATTACAGGGGCAGGGGCTACACCTTC	CASSQDYRGRGYTF
NA	TRBV2	TRBJ1-1	TRBD1	TGTGCCAGCAGTGCAGACAGGGTTGGGAACACTGAAGCTTTCTTT	CASSADRVGNTEAFF
NA	TRBV5-4	TRBJ2-7	TRBD1	TGTGCCAGCAGCACGACAGGGTTTGCCTACGAGCAGTACTTC	CASSTTGFAYEQYF
NA	TRBV7-2	TRBJ2-1	NA	TGTGCCAGCAGCTTAACTTCTTACAATGAGCAGTTCTTC	CASSLTSYNEQFF
NA	TRBV19	TRBJ1-2	NA	TGTGCCAGTATTGGCAGAAACGGGGATGGCTACACCTTC	CASIGRNGDGYTF
NA	TRBV5-4	TRBJ1-2	TRBD1	TGTGCCAGCAGCTTGGCCGTGGCTCCGGGACAGGCCTATGGCTACACCTTC	CASSLAVAPGQAYGYTF
NA	TRBV27	TRBJ1-2	TRBD1	TGTGCCAGCAGTCCCGGGACAGGGATTGGTGGCTACACCTTC	CASSPGTGIGGYTF
NA	TRBV24-1	TRBJ2-1	TRBD1	TGTGCCACCAGTGATTCCTACTTACGGACAGGGGGCTTCTACAATGAGCAGTTCTTC	CATSDSYLRTGGFYNEQFF
once	TRBV7-9	TRBJ1-2	NA	TGTGCCAGCAGCTTCTACAGTCAGTCCCATGGCTACACCTTC	CASSFYSQSHGYTF
NA	TRBV3-1/TRBV3-2	TRBJ2-7	NA	TGTGCCAGCAGGGCTGAATCCTACGAGCAGTACTTC	CASRAESYEQYF
NA	TRBV9	TRBJ2-2	NA	TGTGCCAGCAGCGTAGTGGGGGTCGGGGAGCTGTTTTTT	CASSVVGVGELFF
NA	TRBV5-6	TRBJ2-3	TRBD2	TGTGCCAGCAGCTCTCCCCCGGGACTAGCGGGGAGCACAGATACGCAGTATTTT	CASSSPPGLAGSTDTQYF
few	TRBV7-8	TRBJ1-5	TRBD1	TGTGCCAGCAGCTTAGCCGACAGGGGGAGCAATCAGCCCCAGCATTTT	CASSLADRGSNQPQHF
few	TRBV30	TRBJ2-7	NA	TGTGCCTGGAACAAGCAGGGAAGCTCCTACGAGCAGTACTTC	CAWNKQGSSYEQYF
NA	TRBV5-5	TRBJ1-2	NA	TGTGCCAGCAGCTTGGGGCCACGGACAAATCCTAACTATGGCTACACCTTC	CASSLGPRTNPNYGYTF
NA	TRBV29-1	TRBJ2-5	TRBD2	TGCAGCGTTTCGGGACTAGCGGGGAGAAAAGAGACCCAGTACTTC	CSVSGLAGRKETQYF
NA	TRBV12-5	TRBJ1-4	NA	TGTGCTAGTGGTCTCCACACGGGGAAAGAAAAACTGTTTTTT	CASGLHTGKEKLFF
NA	TRBV5-1	TRBJ1-5	NA	TGCGCCAGCAGCTTTGAGGATAATCAGCCCCAGCATTTT	CASSFEDNQPQHF
NA	TRBV13	TRBJ2-7	TRBD1	TGTGCCAGCAGCTTACAGGGGGCGATACACGAGCAGTACTTC	CASSLQGAIHEQYF
NA	TRBV19	TRBJ1-5	NA	TGTGCCAGTGGATTACGGGGGGCGAGTCAGCCCCAGCATTTT	CASGLRGASQPQHF
once	TRBV18	TRBJ1-4	NA	TGTGCCAGCTCCCCGAACCAAGGGGGTGCAGCCGCGGGTGAAAAACTGTTTTTT	CASSPNQGGAAAGEKLFF
NA	TRBV10-1	TRBJ1-1	NA	TGCGCCAGCAGCGGGAGGCGGGCGGAGAACACTGAAGCTTTCTTT	CASSGRRAENTEAFF